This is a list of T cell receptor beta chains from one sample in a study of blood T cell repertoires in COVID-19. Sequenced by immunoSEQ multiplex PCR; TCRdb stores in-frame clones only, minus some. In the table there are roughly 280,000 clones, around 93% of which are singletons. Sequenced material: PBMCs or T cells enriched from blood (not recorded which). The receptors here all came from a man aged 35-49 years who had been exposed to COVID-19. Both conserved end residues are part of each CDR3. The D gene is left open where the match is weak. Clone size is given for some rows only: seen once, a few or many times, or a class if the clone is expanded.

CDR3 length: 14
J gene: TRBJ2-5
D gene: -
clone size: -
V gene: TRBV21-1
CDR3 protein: CASSLHRGRETQYF
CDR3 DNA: TGTGCCAGCAGCCTCCACAGGGGGCGGGAGACCCAGTACTTC

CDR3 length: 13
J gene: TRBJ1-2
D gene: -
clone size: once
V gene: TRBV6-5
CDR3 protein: CASKANENYGYTF
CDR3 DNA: TGTGCCAGCAAAGCAAATGAGAACTATGGCTACACCTTC

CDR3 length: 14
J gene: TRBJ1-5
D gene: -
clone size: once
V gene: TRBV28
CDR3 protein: CASSLEGHNQPQHF
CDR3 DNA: TGTGCCAGCAGTTTAGAAGGACACAATCAGCCCCAGCATTTT

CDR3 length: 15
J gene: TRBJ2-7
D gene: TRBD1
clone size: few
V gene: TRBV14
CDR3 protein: CASSEGQGLSYEQYF
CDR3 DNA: TGTGCCAGCAGCGAGGGACAGGGATTGAGCTACGAGCAGTACTTC

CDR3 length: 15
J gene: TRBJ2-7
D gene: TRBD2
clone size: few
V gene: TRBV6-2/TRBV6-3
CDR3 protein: CASSGTSGRTYEQYF
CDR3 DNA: TGTGCCAGCAGTGGAACTAGCGGGAGGACCTACGAGCAGTACTTC

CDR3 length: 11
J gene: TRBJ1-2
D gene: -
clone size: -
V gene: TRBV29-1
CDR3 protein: CSVEDLRQRSF
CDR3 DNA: TGCAGCGTTGAAGATCTAAGGCAGCGGAGCTTC

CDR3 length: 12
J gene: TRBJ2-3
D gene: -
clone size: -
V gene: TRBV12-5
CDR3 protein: CASGPLTHTQYF
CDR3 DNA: TGTGCTAGTGGTCCCCTCACTCATACGCAGTATTTT

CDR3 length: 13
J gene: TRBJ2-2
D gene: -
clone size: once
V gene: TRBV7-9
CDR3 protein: CASTQPRGGELFF
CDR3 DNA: TGTGCCAGCACCCAGCCTCGCGGTGGGGAGCTGTTTTTT

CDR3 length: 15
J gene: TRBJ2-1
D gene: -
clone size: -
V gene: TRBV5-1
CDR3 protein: CASSLAGGAYNEQFF
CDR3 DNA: TGCGCCAGCAGCTTGGCCGGGGGAGCTTACAATGAGCAGTTCTTC

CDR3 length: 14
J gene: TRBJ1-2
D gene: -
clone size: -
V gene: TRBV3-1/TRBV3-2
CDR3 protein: CASSQQGGSAGYTF
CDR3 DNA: TGTGCCAGCAGTCAACAGGGAGGAAGCGCTGGCTACACCTTC

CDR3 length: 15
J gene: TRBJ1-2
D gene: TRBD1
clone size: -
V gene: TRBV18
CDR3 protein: CASSPQGDRGYGYTF
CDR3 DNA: TGTGCCAGCTCACCTCAGGGGGATCGGGGCTATGGCTACACCTTC

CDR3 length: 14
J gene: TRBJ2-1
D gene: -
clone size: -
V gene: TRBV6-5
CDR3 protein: CASFTPTSTYEQFF
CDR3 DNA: TGTGCCAGCTTTACCCCGACATCCACATATGAGCAGTTCTTC

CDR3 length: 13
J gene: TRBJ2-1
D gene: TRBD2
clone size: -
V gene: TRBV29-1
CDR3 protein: CSSGTSEYNEQFF
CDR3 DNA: TGCAGCTCCGGGACTAGCGAGTACAATGAGCAGTTCTTC

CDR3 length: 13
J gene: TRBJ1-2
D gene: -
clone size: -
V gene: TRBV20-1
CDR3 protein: CSASTPGVYGYTF
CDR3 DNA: TGCAGTGCTAGTACCCCAGGGGTATATGGCTACACCTTC

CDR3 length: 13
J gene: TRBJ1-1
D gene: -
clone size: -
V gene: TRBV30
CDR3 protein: CAWSVQLDTEAFF
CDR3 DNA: TGTGCCTGGAGTGTACAGCTGGACACTGAAGCTTTCTTT

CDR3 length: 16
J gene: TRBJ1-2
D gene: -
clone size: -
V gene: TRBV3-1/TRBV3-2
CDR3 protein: CASSQEQTGWGYGYTF
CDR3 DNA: TGTGCCAGCAGCCAAGAACAGACAGGTTGGGGCTATGGCTACACCTTC

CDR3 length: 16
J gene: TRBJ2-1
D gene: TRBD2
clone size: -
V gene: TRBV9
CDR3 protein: CASSGPSGRAYNEQFF
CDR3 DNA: TGTGCCAGCAGCGGGCCTAGCGGGAGGGCCTACAATGAGCAGTTCTTC

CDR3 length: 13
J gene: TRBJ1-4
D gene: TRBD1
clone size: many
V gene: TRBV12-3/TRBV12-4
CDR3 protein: CASGSTGGEKLFF
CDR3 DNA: TGTGCCAGCGGCTCGACAGGGGGTGAAAAACTGTTTTTT

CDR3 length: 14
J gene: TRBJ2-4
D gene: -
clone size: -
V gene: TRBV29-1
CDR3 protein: CSVEDVGAVNIQYF
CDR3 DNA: TGCAGCGTTGAAGACGTGGGGGCCGTAAACATTCAGTACTTC

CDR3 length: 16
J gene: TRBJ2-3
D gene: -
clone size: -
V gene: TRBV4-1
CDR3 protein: CASSLGRGRNPDTQYF
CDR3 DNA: TGCGCCAGCAGCCTAGGGAGAGGGAGAAATCCAGATACGCAGTATTTT

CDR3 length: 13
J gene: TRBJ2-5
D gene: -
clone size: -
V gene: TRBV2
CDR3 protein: CASSDSLAQTQYF
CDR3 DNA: TGTGCCAGCAGTGACTCACTAGCTCAGACCCAGTACTTC

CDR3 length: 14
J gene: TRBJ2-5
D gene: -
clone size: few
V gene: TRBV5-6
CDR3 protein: CASTRYGRGETQYF
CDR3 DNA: TGTGCCAGCACCCGATACGGGAGAGGAGAGACCCAGTACTTC

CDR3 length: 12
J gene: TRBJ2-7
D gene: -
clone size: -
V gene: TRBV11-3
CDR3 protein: CASSLGGGHSYF
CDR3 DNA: TGTGCCAGCAGCCTAGGGGGGGGACATTCATACTTC

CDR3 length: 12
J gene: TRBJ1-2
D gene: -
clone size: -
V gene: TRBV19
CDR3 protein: CASSAGDNGYTF
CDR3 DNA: TGTGCCAGTAGTGCCGGGGACAATGGCTACACCTTC

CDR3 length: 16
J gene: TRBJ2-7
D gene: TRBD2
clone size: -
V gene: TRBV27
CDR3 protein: CASSSTGLAGGYEQYF
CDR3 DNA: TGTGCCAGCAGTTCCACCGGACTAGCGGGAGGCTACGAGCAGTACTTC

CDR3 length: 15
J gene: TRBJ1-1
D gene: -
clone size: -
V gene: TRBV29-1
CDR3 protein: CSVGGPQVQNTEAFF
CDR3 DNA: TGCAGCGTTGGGGGGCCCCAGGTCCAAAACACTGAAGCTTTCTTT

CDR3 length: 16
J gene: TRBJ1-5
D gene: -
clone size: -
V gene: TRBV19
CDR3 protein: CASSITGTHSNQPQHF
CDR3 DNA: TGTGCCAGTAGTATAACCGGGACACATAGCAATCAGCCCCAGCATTTT

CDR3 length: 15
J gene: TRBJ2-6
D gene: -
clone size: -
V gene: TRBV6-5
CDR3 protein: CASSPRFYGANVLTF
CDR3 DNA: TGTGCCAGCAGTCCCCGGTTTTACGGGGCCAACGTCCTGACTTTC

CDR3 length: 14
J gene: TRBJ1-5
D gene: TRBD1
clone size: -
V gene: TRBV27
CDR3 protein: CASRRTGYNQPQHF
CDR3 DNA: TGTGCCAGCAGACGGACAGGCTACAATCAGCCCCAGCATTTT

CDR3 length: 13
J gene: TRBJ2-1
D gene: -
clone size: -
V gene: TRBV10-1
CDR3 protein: CASTWARGNEQFF
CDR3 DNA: TGCGCCAGCACTTGGGCTAGGGGGAATGAGCAGTTCTTC

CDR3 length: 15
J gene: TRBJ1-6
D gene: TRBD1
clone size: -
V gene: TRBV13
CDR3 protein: CASSPRDRGRSPLHF
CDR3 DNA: TGTGCCAGCAGCCCGAGGGACAGGGGGAGGTCACCCCTCCACTTT

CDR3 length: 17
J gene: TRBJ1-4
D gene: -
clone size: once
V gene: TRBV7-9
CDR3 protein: CASSSRYSPGNNEKLFF
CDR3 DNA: TGTGCCAGCAGCTCGAGATATTCGCCAGGGAATAATGAAAAACTGTTTTTT

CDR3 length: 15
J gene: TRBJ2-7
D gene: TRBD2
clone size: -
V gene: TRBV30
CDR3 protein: CAWNPGTSGAYEQYF
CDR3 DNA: TGTGCCTGGAACCCCGGGACTAGCGGAGCCTACGAGCAGTACTTC

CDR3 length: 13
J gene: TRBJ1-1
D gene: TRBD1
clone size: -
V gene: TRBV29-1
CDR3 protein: CSVLTGVWTEAFF
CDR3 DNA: TGCAGCGTCCTGACAGGGGTGTGGACTGAAGCTTTCTTT

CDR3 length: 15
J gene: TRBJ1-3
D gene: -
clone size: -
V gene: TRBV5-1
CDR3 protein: CASSSNQGSGNTIYF
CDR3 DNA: TGCGCCAGCAGCTCAAATCAGGGTTCTGGAAACACCATATATTTT

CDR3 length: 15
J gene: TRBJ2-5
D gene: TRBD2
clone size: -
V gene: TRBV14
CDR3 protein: CASSPTSGRGETQYF
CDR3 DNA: TGTGCCAGCAGCCCTACTAGCGGGAGAGGAGAGACCCAGTACTTC

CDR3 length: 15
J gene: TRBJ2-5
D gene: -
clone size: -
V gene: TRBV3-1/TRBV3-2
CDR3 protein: CASSQGANGKETQYF
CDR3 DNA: TGTGCCAGCAGCCAAGGGGCTAACGGGAAAGAGACCCAGTACTTC

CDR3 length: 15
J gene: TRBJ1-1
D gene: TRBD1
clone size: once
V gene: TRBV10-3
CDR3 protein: CAIRNNRGMNTEAFF
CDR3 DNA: TGTGCCATCAGGAATAACAGGGGGATGAACACTGAAGCTTTCTTT

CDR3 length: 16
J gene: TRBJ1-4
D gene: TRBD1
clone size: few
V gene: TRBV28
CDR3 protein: CASKNTGARTNEKLFF
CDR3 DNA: TGTGCCAGCAAGAATACAGGGGCCAGAACTAATGAAAAACTGTTTTTT

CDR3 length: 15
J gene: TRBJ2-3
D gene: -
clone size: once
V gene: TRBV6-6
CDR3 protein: CASSYSDLTTDTQYF
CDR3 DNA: TGTGCCAGCAGTTACTCAGATCTAACCACAGATACGCAGTATTTT

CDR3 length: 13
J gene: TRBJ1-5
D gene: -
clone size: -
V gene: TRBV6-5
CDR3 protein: CASRRGGDQPQHF
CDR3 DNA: TGTGCCAGCCGGCGGGGTGGAGATCAGCCCCAGCATTTT

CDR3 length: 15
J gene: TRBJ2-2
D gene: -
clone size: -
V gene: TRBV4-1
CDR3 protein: CASSARLLNTGELFF
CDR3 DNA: TGCGCCAGCAGCGCACGGTTACTTAACACCGGGGAGCTGTTTTTT

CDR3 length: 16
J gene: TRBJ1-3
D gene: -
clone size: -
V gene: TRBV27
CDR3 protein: CASSLSVGHSGNTIYF
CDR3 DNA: TGTGCCAGCAGTTTATCAGTTGGGCACTCTGGAAACACCATATATTTT

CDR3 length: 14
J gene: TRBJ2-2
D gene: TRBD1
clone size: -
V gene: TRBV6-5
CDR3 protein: CASSQSPRQGKLFF
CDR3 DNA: TGTGCCAGCAGTCAGTCGCCCCGACAGGGGAAGCTGTTTTTT

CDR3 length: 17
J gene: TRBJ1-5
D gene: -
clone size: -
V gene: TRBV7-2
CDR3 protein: CASSPSRLGGSDQPQHF
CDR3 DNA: TGTGCCAGCAGCCCCAGCCGACTGGGTGGTTCGGATCAGCCCCAGCATTTT

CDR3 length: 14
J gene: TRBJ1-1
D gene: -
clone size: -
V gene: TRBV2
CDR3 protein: CASRAGGTGGVVFF
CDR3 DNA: TGTGCCAGCAGGGCCGGCGGGACGGGGGGTGTCGTTTTCTTT

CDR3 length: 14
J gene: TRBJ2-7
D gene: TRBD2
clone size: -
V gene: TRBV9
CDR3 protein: CASSLAGGLGEQYF
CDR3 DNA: TGTGCCAGCAGCTTAGCGGGAGGGCTGGGAGAGCAGTACTTC

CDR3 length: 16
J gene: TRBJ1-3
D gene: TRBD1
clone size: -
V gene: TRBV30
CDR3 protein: CAWSPGQGQGGNTIYF
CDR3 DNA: TGTGCCTGGAGTCCTGGACAGGGTCAAGGTGGAAACACCATATATTTT